This T cell receptor beta chain appears in the sequencing data of a study of Graves' ophthalmopathy and Graves' hyperthyroidism. RNA transcripts were the source from which TCR beta CDR3 regions were amplified. The first-round RT-PCR employed HTBI primers together with the Qiagen OneStep RT-PCR kit. A multiplex PCR was then performed as the second round. TCRdb fed the multiplex PCR reads into MiXCR, producing one record per CDR3 protein. The sample contains about 400,000 distinct CDR3 sequences, approximately 16% of which appear only once. This clonotype was recorded many times. Clinical symptoms, serum thyroxine, TRAb, thyroid ultrasound and orbital computed tomography determined diagnosis. From fresh peripheral blood, roughly 11 ml in volume, the PBMCs were obtained. V lost 2 bases and J lost 0, with 5 bases in between. CDR1 and CDR2 from the germline V gene are KGHSH and LQKENI. This CDR3 has 13 amino acids.

The sequencing sample was made of peripheral blood. This TCR was sampled from a woman younger than 35 with Graves' ophthalmopathy. This chain joins TRBV18 and TRBJ2-7; unclear D gene. The CDR3 bases are TGTGCCAGCTCACCATCGCTCTCCTACGAGCAGTACTTC. Translating gives CASSPSLSYEQYF.